This T cell receptor (beta chain) is from a study of T cell responses to AZD1222 COVID-19 vaccine. TCRdb's table, derived via immunoSEQ multiplex PCR, lists solely in-frame clones and lacks some. The data hold 80,000 or so clones, with roughly 80% observed a single time. Concerning this clone: Its antigen is unknown.

Study-level findings and limits: Regions 160-218 and 743-854 held dominance among vaccine-associated CD4 TCRs, which spanned spike.

The sequence came from an adult in good health. The sequenced sample was peripheral blood, obtained on day 0 of AZD1222 vaccination.

The CDR3 protein is CASSYGGGNTEAFF. The CDR3 DNA is TGTGCCAGCAGTTACGGCGGAGGGAACACTGAAGCTTTCTTT. This chain uses TRBV6-5 with TRBJ1-1; no firm D call. CDR1 and CDR2 from the germline V gene are MNHEY and SVGAGI. Deletions cut 2 bases from V and 1 base from J, with 8 bases between. CDR3 length: 14 residues.